The clone carrying this T cell receptor beta chain came up a few times. Its antigen is currently unknown. This record belongs to a study of T cells in Graves' hyperthyroidism and ophthalmopathy. Study-level background: The initial diagnosis was the point when peripheral blood was collected, ahead of any treatment. Study conclusions and caveats: For ophthalmopathy, model prediction preceded onset by a median roughly 6.5 months. Ophthalmopathy and stable hyperthyroidism were told apart by a 13 V-J model.

Used for diagnoses were clinical symptoms, serum thyroxine and TRAb, thyroid ultrasound and orbital computed tomography. This CDR3 contains 15 residues. The germline V and J ends were trimmed by 8 bases and 2 bases, with 18 bases remaining between them. The V gene's germline CDR1 is LNHDA and CDR2 SQIVND (reference sequence). Authors of the study amplified TCR beta CDR3 regions from RNA transcripts. A set of HTBI primers served as the primers for a first-round RT-PCR of the TCR CDR3. TCRdb reprocessed the multiplex PCR reads via MiXCR and lists one record per CDR3 protein. Of hundreds of thousands of distinct CDR3 sequences in the sample, approximately 15% were seen once.

The sequence was collected from a woman aged 25-40 years with Graves' hyperthyroidism that later progressed to Graves' ophthalmopathy. The sequencing sample was made of blood. The chain recombines TRBV19 with TRBJ1-2; D remains unclear. CDR3 DNA sequence: TGTGCCAGTTCTAGGGTAGGGCTGGAAAACTATGGCTACACCTTC. As protein: CASSRVGLENYGYTF.